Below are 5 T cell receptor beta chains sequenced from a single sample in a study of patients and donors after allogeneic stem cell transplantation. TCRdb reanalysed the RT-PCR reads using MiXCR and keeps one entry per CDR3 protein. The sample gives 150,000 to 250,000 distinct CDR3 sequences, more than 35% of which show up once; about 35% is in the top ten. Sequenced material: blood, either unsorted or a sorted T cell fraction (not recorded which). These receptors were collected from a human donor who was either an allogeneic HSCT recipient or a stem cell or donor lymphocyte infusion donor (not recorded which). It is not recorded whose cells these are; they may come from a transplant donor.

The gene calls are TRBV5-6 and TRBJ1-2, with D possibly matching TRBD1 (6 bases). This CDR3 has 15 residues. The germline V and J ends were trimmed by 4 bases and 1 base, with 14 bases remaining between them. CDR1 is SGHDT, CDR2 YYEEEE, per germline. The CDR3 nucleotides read TGTGCCAGCAGCCCCTACTGGACAGATAACTATGGCTACACCTTC. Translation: CASSPYWTDNYGYTF.

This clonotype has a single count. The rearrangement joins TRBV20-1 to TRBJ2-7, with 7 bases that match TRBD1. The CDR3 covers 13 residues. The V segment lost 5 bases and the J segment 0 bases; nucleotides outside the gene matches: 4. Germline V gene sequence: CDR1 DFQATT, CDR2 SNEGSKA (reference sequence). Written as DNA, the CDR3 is TGCAGTGCTGAGGACAGGTTCTCCTACGAGCAGTACTTC. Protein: CSAEDRFSYEQYF.

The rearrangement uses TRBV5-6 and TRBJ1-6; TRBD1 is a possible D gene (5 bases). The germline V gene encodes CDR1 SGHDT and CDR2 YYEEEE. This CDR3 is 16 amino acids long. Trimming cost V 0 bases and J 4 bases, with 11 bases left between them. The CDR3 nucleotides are TGTGCCAGCAGCTTGGGTGACAGACGTTATAATTCACCCCTCCACTTT. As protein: CASSLGDRRYNSPLHF.

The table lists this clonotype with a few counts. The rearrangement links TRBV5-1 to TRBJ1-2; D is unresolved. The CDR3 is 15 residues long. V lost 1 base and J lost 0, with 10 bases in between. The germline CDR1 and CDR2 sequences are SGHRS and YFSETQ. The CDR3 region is CASSLNAGANYGYTF. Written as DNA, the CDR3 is TGCGCCAGCAGCTTGAACGCCGGAGCTAACTATGGCTACACCTTC.

The CDR3 nucleotides are TGCGCCAGCAGCCAGGGTATCGGGTACACCGGGGAGCTGTTTTTT. Translating gives CASSQGIGYTGELFF. V is TRBV4-3 and J is TRBJ2-2, with D unclear. Germline lookup yields CDR1 LGHNA and CDR2 YSLEER. V was cut by 3 bases and J by 3 bases, with 11 bases left in between. The CDR3 is 15 amino acids.